This T cell receptor beta chain derives from a study of T-cell memory formation after mild COVID-19. Study-wide results and limits: Among CD4+ contracting clones, most were CM and EM, and CD8+ ones EMRA.

CDR3 length: 15 amino acids. Germline CDR1 and CDR2: SGHRS and YFSETQ. The V gene lost 5 bases and the J gene lost 0 bases, with 14 bases spanning the gap. A 5'RACE reaction primed in the constant segment made cDNA libraries of TCR alpha and TCR beta, and these carried sample barcodes and UMIs. TCRdb re-analysed the 5' RACE reads in MiXCR, keeping a single row per CDR3 protein. The data show just over 150,000 distinct CDR3 sequences, roughly a third seen once. In the case of this clonotype: The antigen is unknown.

The sample comprised PBMCs or a T cell subset sorted from them (not recorded which). The source of this sequence is an adult woman who had mild COVID-19 (a few samples of this study predate the infection). Cell type and time point are not known. J is TRBJ1-1 and V is TRBV5-1; perhaps TRBD1 as D (6 bases). The CDR3 bases are TGCGCCAGCAGTGAAACCGGACAGATGAACACTGAAGCTTTCTTT. It translates to CASSETGQMNTEAFF.